The clone carrying this TCR beta chain was counted between two and nine times. Antigen unknown. This specimen belongs to a study of T cells after yellow fever vaccination. The germline V gene encodes CDR1 ENHRY and CDR2 SYGVKD. V dropped 0 bases and J dropped 9; count of bases not matched to a gene: 8. The CDR3 runs to 15 residues. By 5'RACE template switching, TCR cDNA was produced, with a universal primer site and UMIs added in the process. Each CDR3 protein is one row after TCRdb ran MiXCR on the 5' RACE reads. This sample has about 630,000 distinct CDR3 sequences; 9% to 15% occur once, and the top ten carry about 16%. Study-level findings and limits: Clones that expanded after primary vaccination mostly reappeared after the booster (approximately 96% CD4, 70% to 90% CD8). When the response was secondary, it was weaker but reached its peak faster, day 5 versus 15. Researchers cautioned that FACS-sorted repertoires could harbor abundant clonotypes contaminating from the bulk population.

The sequence was obtained from a man in his thirties or forties who received the YFV17D yellow fever vaccine. This material consisted of PBMCs, taken on the day of the yellow fever booster vaccination. The chain recombines TRBV10-3 with TRBJ2-1; 7 nucleotides match TRBD2. CDR3 amino acids: CAISESSAGDAEQFF. The CDR3 DNA follows: TGTGCCATCAGTGAGTCGTCCGCGGGGGATGCTGAGCAGTTCTTC.